These T cell receptor beta chains were read from a single sample in a study of glioma-infiltrating T cells after dendritic cell vaccination. Sequencing was performed with immunoSEQ multiplex PCR; in TCRdb, only in-frame clones are kept and a portion is missing. The table shows tens of thousands of clones, with about 83% occurring only once. Specimen: blood, collected before dendritic cell vaccination. The origin of the receptors is a human donor with glioblastoma. Both conserved end residues are part of each CDR3. The D gene is left open where the match is weak. Not every row has a clone size; where given, it reads once, few, many or a size class.

TRBD1	TRBJ2-5	NA	TRBV5-1	TGCGCCAGCAGCGTCTCCGGGACAGGGCTCAAGACCCAGTACTTC	CASSVSGTGLKTQYF
NA	TRBJ1-1	once	TRBV6-5	TGTGCCAGCAGTTACGACGGGAGGGATTTTAACACTGAAGCTTTCTTT	CASSYDGRDFNTEAFF
NA	TRBJ1-2	NA	TRBV2	TGTGCCAGCATTAGCTCGGCAAATCCCATCCGTGGCTACACCTTC	CASISSANPIRGYTF
NA	TRBJ1-1	NA	TRBV5-8	TGTGCCAGCAGCTTAACAGGTTCCACTGAAGCTTTCTTT	CASSLTGSTEAFF
TRBD2	TRBJ2-2	once	TRBV5-1	TGCGCCAGTGAGGGCGGGAGCTTCCCCGGGGAGCTGTTTTTT	CASEGGSFPGELFF
TRBD2	TRBJ2-3	NA	TRBV30	TGTGCCTCAGGGGGGGCTAGCGGGACATATACGCAGTATTTT	CASGGASGTYTQYF
NA	TRBJ1-1	NA	TRBV5-1	TGCGCCAGCAGCTTGGGATCACAGGGATTGCGAAGCACTGAAGCTTTCTTT	CASSLGSQGLRSTEAFF
NA	TRBJ1-4	NA	TRBV19	TGTGCCAGTAGTCCCCGCGAAGCGGATGAAAAACTGTTTTTT	CASSPREADEKLFF
TRBD2	TRBJ2-1	NA	TRBV4-1	TGCGCCAGCAGCCAAGATTTGGCTAGCGGGATATACAATGAGCAGTTCTTC	CASSQDLASGIYNEQFF
NA	TRBJ1-2	NA	TRBV5-1	TGCGCCAGCAGCTTCCGGGGGGCTGGTGGCTACACCTTC	CASSFRGAGGYTF
NA	TRBJ2-7	NA	TRBV6-6	TGTGCCAGCGAAGAAGGCTGGGCCCACTACGAGCAGTACTTC	CASEEGWAHYEQYF
NA	TRBJ2-6	NA	TRBV4-3	TGCGCCAGCAGCCAAGCGGCCGGCGGGACTGGGGCCAACGTCCTGACTTTC	CASSQAAGGTGANVLTF
TRBD2	TRBJ2-1	NA	TRBV6-1	TGTGCCAGCAGTGGGACTAGCGGCTCTCCGTCTTACAATGAGCAGTTCTTC	CASSGTSGSPSYNEQFF
NA	TRBJ1-5	few	TRBV4-1	TGCGCCAGCAGCCCGAGGGGGGGCTGGGAGCCCCAGCATTTT	CASSPRGGWEPQHF
NA	TRBJ1-5	NA	TRBV6-5	TGTGCCAGCAGCCCCACCTATAGCAATCAGCCCCAGCATTTT	CASSPTYSNQPQHF
TRBD1	TRBJ1-1	NA	TRBV10-3	TGTGCCATCAGTGACACAGGGGATACTGAAGCTTTCTTT	CAISDTGDTEAFF
TRBD2	TRBJ2-5	NA	TRBV5-1	TGCGCCAGCAGCTCCAATACCGGGGGGCAAGAGACCCAGTACTTC	CASSSNTGGQETQYF
NA	TRBJ1-4	NA	TRBV5-4	TGTGCCAGCAGCTTGGACAGTGAAAAACTGTTTTTT	CASSLDSEKLFF
TRBD1	TRBJ1-1	NA	TRBV29-1	TGCAGCGCCCAACAGGGGAATACTGAAGCTTTCTTT	CSAQQGNTEAFF
TRBD1	TRBJ1-4	NA	TRBV7-2	TGTGCCAGCAGCATCGGACAGGGAGAGGGAAAACTGTTTTTT	CASSIGQGEGKLFF
NA	TRBJ1-1	NA	TRBV10-3	TGTGCCATCAGTGCTCAACAGGGAGAAACTGAAGCTTTCTTT	CAISAQQGETEAFF
NA	TRBJ1-1	once	TRBV7-6	TGTGCCAGCAGCTTAGACTTTAGTTCTCCTGAAGCTTTCTTT	CASSLDFSSPEAFF
NA	TRBJ2-3	NA	TRBV7-9	TGTGCCAGCAGCTTAAGAGGGAGCACAGATACGCAGTATTTT	CASSLRGSTDTQYF
NA	TRBJ2-1	NA	TRBV5-1	TGCGCCAGCAGCCGAGGCGGGTACGATGAGCAGTTCTTC	CASSRGGYDEQFF
NA	TRBJ1-2	NA	TRBV29-1	TGCAGCGTTGAGGGGGCCGTAACCGTTGGACAGAACTATGGCTACACCTTC	CSVEGAVTVGQNYGYTF
TRBD2	TRBJ2-1	NA	TRBV6-1	TGTGCCAGCTCAGCCGGGACTAGCGGGTCTGAGGGGCAGTTCTTC	CASSAGTSGSEGQFF
TRBD1	TRBJ1-1	NA	TRBV19	TGTGCCAGTAGCCCGACAGGGGGCCTTGAAGCTTTCTTT	CASSPTGGLEAFF
NA	TRBJ2-7	NA	TRBV6-6	TGTGCCAGCAGTACACCCCTTGGTCCCCGTGAGGACGAGCAGTACTTC	CASSTPLGPREDEQYF
NA	TRBJ2-2	NA	TRBV7-2	TGTGCCAGCAGCTCCGGAACAGGATACACCGGGGAGCTGTTTTTT	CASSSGTGYTGELFF
TRBD1	TRBJ1-6	NA	TRBV5-1	TGCGCCAGCAGCCATGACAGGGGATATAATTCACCCCTCCACTTT	CASSHDRGYNSPLHF
NA	TRBJ2-1	NA	TRBV6-5	TGTGCCAGCAGTTACAGGCCGGGGAGATACAATGAGCAGTTCTTC	CASSYRPGRYNEQFF
TRBD1	TRBJ1-1	NA	TRBV10-3	TGTGCCATCAGGGGGGACAGGGCCTACACTGAAGCTTTCTTT	CAIRGDRAYTEAFF
NA	TRBJ2-1	NA	TRBV4-1	TGCGCCAGCAGCCAAGATCGCGGTCCCTACAATGAGCAGTTCTTC	CASSQDRGPYNEQFF
TRBD1	TRBJ1-1	once	TRBV5-1	TGCGCCAGCAGTCAATTAGGGGGCGAGAACACTGAAGCTTTCTTT	CASSQLGGENTEAFF
NA	TRBJ1-5	NA	TRBV5-6	TGTGCCAGCAGCTTGGATGGACGTAGCGTTCAGCCCCAGCATTTT	CASSLDGRSVQPQHF
NA	TRBJ2-7	once	TRBV6-1	TGTGCCAGCAAACTGACACTCGGGGAAGCCTACGAGCAGTACTTC	CASKLTLGEAYEQYF
TRBD1	TRBJ1-2	NA	TRBV5-1	TGCGCCAGCAGCTTGGATGGGACAGGGTATGGCTACACCTTC	CASSLDGTGYGYTF
NA	TRBJ2-7	NA	TRBV5-8	TGTGCCAGCAGCTCAAGCGGTCTTGAGCAGTACTTC	CASSSSGLEQYF
TRBD1	TRBJ2-7	NA	TRBV6-5	TGTGCCAGCAGTTACGTAGGGGGCACCTACGAGCAGTACTTC	CASSYVGGTYEQYF
TRBD1	TRBJ1-1	NA	TRBV27	TGTGCCAGCCACGACAGGGAAAACACTGAAGCTTTCTTT	CASHDRENTEAFF
TRBD1	TRBJ2-5	NA	TRBV27	TGTGCCAGCAGTTTATCCGACAGGGCGGGAGAGACCCAGTACTTC	CASSLSDRAGETQYF
TRBD1	TRBJ2-7	few	TRBV2	TGTGCCAGCAGTGGGACAGGGGGATATGGCGAGCAGTACTTC	CASSGTGGYGEQYF